This T cell receptor (beta chain) was found in a study of T-cell memory formation after mild COVID-19. The overall study: Clustering of TCRs was largely donor specific.

Each CDR3 protein gets one entry after TCRdb re-called the 5' RACE reads with MiXCR. The sample lists approximately 340,000 distinct CDR3 sequences, approximately 15% occurring once. Per germline, CDR1 SGDLS and CDR2 YYNGEE. CDR3 length: 16 residues. The V gene lost 3 bases and the J gene lost 0 bases, with 13 bases spanning the gap. Input material: PBMCs or a T cell subset sorted from them (not recorded which). The sequence came from a man aged 18-30 years who had mild COVID-19 (a few samples of this study predate the infection). Cell type and time point are not known. This sequence joins TRBV9 and TRBJ2-1, with D unclear. Written as DNA, the CDR3 is TGTGCCAGCAGCGGATACCGAGTAAGCTCCTACAATGAGCAGTTCTTC. This translates into CASSGYRVSSYNEQFF. Looking up the rest from reference TRBV9 and TRBJ2-1 gives the full variable domain: DSGVTQTPKHLITATGQRVTLRCSPRSGDLSVYWYQQSLDQGLQFLIQYYNGEERAKGNILERFSAQQFPDLHSELNLSSLELGDSALYFCASSGYRVSSYNEQFFGPGTRLTVL.